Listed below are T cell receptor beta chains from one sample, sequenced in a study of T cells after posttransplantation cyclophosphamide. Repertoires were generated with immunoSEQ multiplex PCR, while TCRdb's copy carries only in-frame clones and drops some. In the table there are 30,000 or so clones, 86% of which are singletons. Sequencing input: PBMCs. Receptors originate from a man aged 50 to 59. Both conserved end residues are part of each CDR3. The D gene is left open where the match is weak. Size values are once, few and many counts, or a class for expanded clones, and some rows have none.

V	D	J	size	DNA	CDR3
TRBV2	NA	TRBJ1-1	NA	TGTGCCAGTCAAGAGGGAGTTGGGACTGAAGCTTTCTTT	CASQEGVGTEAFF
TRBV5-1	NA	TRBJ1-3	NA	TGCGCCAGCAGCTTGGACGATTCGAGAGGAAACACCATATATTTT	CASSLDDSRGNTIYF
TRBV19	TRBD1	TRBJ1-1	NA	TGTGCCAGTAGTCCGACAGGGGTGGCTGAAGCTTTCTTT	CASSPTGVAEAFF
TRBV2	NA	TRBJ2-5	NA	TGTGCCAGCAGTGCGGGGCAAGAGACCCAGTACTTC	CASSAGQETQYF
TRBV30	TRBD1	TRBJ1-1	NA	TGTGCCTGGAGTGACAGGGGCACTGAAGCTTTCTTT	CAWSDRGTEAFF
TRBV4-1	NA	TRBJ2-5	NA	TGCGCCAGCAGCCAAGTCTATGGAGGGACCCAGTACTTC	CASSQVYGGTQYF
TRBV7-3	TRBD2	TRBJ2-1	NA	TGTGCCAGCAGCACCGGACTAGCGGGAGAGCAGTTCTTC	CASSTGLAGEQFF
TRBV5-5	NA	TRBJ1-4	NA	TGTGCCAGCAGCTTGTTGACAGACCCGGAAAAACTGTTTTTT	CASSLLTDPEKLFF
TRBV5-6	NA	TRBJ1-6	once	TGTGCCAGCAGCTTGATACAGCAAAATTCACCCCTCCACTTT	CASSLIQQNSPLHF
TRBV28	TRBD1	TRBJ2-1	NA	TGTGCCAGCAACCAAGGGACAGGGAGGAATGAGCAGTTCTTC	CASNQGTGRNEQFF
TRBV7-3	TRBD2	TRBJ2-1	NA	TGTGCCAGCAGCCGAATTAGCGGGAGTGTCAATGAGCAGTTCTTC	CASSRISGSVNEQFF
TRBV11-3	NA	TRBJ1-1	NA	TGTGCCAGCAGCTCCCGAAGGGGGAACACTGAAGCTTTCTTT	CASSSRRGNTEAFF
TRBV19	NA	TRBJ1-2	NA	TGTGCCAGTAGTATTGGGGCCGGAGCCTATGGCTACACCTTC	CASSIGAGAYGYTF
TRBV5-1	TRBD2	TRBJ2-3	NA	TGCGCCAGCAAGCTACTAGCGGGGGGGGCAGATACGCAGTATTTT	CASKLLAGGADTQYF
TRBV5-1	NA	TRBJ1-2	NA	TGCGCCAGCAGCCAAAAGACTGGGAACTATGGCTACACCTTC	CASSQKTGNYGYTF
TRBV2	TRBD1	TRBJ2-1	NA	TGTGCCAGCAGTGAAATGGGGAACACACAGGGGCTCTTC	CASSEMGNTQGLF
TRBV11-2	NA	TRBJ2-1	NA	TGTGCCAGCAGTTCGGTAGCGGTTTCCTACAATGAGCAGTTCTTC	CASSSVAVSYNEQFF
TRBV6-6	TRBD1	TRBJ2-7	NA	TGTGCCAGCAGGGACAGGGGTTACGAGCAGTACTTC	CASRDRGYEQYF
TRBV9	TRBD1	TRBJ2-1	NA	TGTGCCTCGGGACAGGGGGCCTACAATGAGCAGTTCTTC	CASGQGAYNEQFF
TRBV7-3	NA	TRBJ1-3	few	TGTGCCAGCTCTGGGGCCGGAAACACCATATATTTT	CASSGAGNTIYF
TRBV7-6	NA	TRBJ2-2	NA	TGTGCCAGCAGCATGGGACTCTTCACCGGGGAGCTGTTTTTT	CASSMGLFTGELFF
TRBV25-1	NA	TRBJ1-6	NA	TGTGCCAGCAGTGACCGGAGATCACCCCTCCACTTT	CASSDRRSPLHF
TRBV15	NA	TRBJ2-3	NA	TGTGCCACCAGCAGGTTAACAGATACGCAGTATTTT	CATSRLTDTQYF
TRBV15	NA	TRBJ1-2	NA	TGTGCCACCAGCAGAGAGGTGGGCGGGGGCTACACCTTC	CATSREVGGGYTF
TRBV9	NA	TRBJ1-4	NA	TGTGCCAGCAGCGTAGGGGGGGACTCACATAATGAAAAACTGTTTTTT	CASSVGGDSHNEKLFF
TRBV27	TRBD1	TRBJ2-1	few	TGTGCCAGCAGTTTCGGACAGGGGGCCAGTGAGCAGTTCTTC	CASSFGQGASEQFF
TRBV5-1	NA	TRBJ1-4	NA	TGCGCCAGCAGCCCCGACCGGGGGTTAAATGAAAAACTGTTTTTT	CASSPDRGLNEKLFF
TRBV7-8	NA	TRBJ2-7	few	TGTGCCAGCAGCTTAGGAGGCAATACCGAGCAGTACTTC	CASSLGGNTEQYF
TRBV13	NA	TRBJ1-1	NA	TGTGCCAGCAGCTTTGGGAGAGGCACTGAAGCTTTCTTT	CASSFGRGTEAFF
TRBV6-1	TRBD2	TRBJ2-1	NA	TGTGCCAGCAGTGAAGCGTCTAGCGGGAACAATGAGCAGTTCTTC	CASSEASSGNNEQFF
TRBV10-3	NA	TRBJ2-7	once	TGTGCCATCAGTGTAAGTGAGGACAGCGAGCAGTACTTC	CAISVSEDSEQYF
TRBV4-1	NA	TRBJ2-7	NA	TGCGCCAGCAGTCTGGACAGCGACGTCTCCTACGAGCAGTACTTC	CASSLDSDVSYEQYF
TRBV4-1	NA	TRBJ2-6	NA	TGCGCCAGCAGCCGACTGGTCTCTGGGGCCAACGTCCTGACTTTC	CASSRLVSGANVLTF
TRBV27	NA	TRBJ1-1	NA	TGTGCCAGCAGGCAAGACCCCAGGGTCACTGAAGCTTTCTTT	CASRQDPRVTEAFF
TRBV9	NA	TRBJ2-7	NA	TGTGCCAGCAGCGTAGATACAGGGACCTACGAGCAGTACTTC	CASSVDTGTYEQYF
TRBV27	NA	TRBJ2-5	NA	TGTGCCAGCAGTTTAAACGGGTTGACCCAGTACTTC	CASSLNGLTQYF
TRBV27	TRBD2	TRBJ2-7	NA	TGTGCCAGCAGGGTTAGCGGGGACCGAAGAGGGGAGCAGTACTTC	CASRVSGDRRGEQYF
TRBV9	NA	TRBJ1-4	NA	TGTGCCAGCAGCGTTACAGGGACTAATGAAAAACTGTTTTTT	CASSVTGTNEKLFF
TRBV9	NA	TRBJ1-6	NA	TGTGCCAGCAGCGTACGGGGGGGAGATTCACCCCTCCACTTT	CASSVRGGDSPLHF
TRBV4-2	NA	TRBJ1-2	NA	TGTGCCAGCAGCCAAGAGCGAAGCTATGGCTACACCTTC	CASSQERSYGYTF
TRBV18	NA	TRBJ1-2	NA	TGTGCCAGCTCACCGTTAGGGGCTAACTATGGCTACACCTTC	CASSPLGANYGYTF
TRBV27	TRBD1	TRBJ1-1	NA	TGTGCCAGCGGGACCTACAGGGGCCCAAACACTGAAGCTTTCTTT	CASGTYRGPNTEAFF
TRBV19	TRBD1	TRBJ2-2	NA	TGTGCCAGTAGATGGGACAGGTCGACCCAAGCAAACACCGGGGAGCTGTTTTTT	CASRWDRSTQANTGELFF
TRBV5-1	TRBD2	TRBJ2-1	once	TGCGCCAGCAGTTCGAGCGGGATCGGGTACAATGAGCAGTTCTTC	CASSSSGIGYNEQFF
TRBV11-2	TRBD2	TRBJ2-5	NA	TGTGCCAGCAGCTTAGTGGGCGGGAGGTCTCAAGAGACCCAGTACTTC	CASSLVGGRSQETQYF
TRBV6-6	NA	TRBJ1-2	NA	TGTGCCAGCAGTTTGACGGGATCCTTAGGGATCTATGGCTACACCTTC	CASSLTGSLGIYGYTF
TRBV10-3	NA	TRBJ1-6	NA	TGTGCCATCAGGGAAGCAACCCTAGGGACTCGGAATTCACCCCTCCACTTT	CAIREATLGTRNSPLHF
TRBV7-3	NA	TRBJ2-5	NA	TGTGCCAGCAGCTTCGGACCCAACGGGGGGACCCAGTACTTC	CASSFGPNGGTQYF
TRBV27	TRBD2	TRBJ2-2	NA	TGTGCCAGCAGGACTAGCGGGGGCACCGGGGAGCTGTTTTTT	CASRTSGGTGELFF
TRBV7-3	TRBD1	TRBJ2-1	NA	TGTGCCAGCAGCTCGAACCGGGACAGCAATGAGCAGTTCTTC	CASSSNRDSNEQFF
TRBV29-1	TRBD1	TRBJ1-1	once	TGCAGCGTGGGACAGGGAGACACTGAAGCTTTCTTT	CSVGQGDTEAFF
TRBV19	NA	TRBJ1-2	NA	TGTGCCAGTAGTTACAGGGACGTGAATGGCTACACCTTC	CASSYRDVNGYTF
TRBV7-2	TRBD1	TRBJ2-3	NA	TGTGCCAGCAGCGAAGACAGGGTCTCGTGGACGCAGTATTTT	CASSEDRVSWTQYF
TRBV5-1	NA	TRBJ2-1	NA	TGCGCCAGCACCTTGGACAGAAGGTACAATGAGCAGTTCTTC	CASTLDRRYNEQFF
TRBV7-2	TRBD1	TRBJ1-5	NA	TGTGCCACCGGGACAGGGGTTAATCAGCCCCAGCATTTT	CATGTGVNQPQHF